This T cell receptor beta chain comes out of a study of shared clonotypes between healthy human individuals. General study results and limits: The study sampled only blood, and tissue repertoires likely differ.

Assay execution took place at the deep level. The table came from immunoSEQ multiplex PCR; TCRdb's copy has only in-frame clones and leaves some out. The sample yields some 530,000 clones, approximately 84% seen once. About this clone itself: Antigen specificity is unknown.

Trimming cost V 0 bases and J 11 bases; bases outside gene matches: 11. This CDR3 contains 15 residues. Germline V gives CDR1 SGHAT, CDR2 FQDESV (reference sequence). Healthy and HIV-negative, the adult donors had no recent acute infections or vaccinations. This chain connects TRBV11-1 to TRBJ2-7, with TRBD1 matching 9 bases. The source material was PBMCs. The sequence was collected from a woman aged 40 to 50 in good health. Some clones in this sample may be carry-over from other donors' samples. The CDR3 region is CASSLAGGTGWSEYF. The CDR3 DNA reads as TGTGCCAGCAGCTTAGCCGGGGGGACAGGGTGGTCGGAGTACTTC.